Shown below are 25 T cell receptor beta chains from a single sample sequenced in a study of a mutant IDH1 vaccine in newly diagnosed glioma. No cognate antigen is known for these TCRs. Indicated time point: week 23, last vaccination. The vaccine gave 300 ug of a 20-mer mutant IDH1 peptide subcutaneously per dose. The data were produced by immunoSEQ multiplex PCR, yet TCRdb's version contains in-frame clones alone and is incomplete. Of around 78,000 clones in the sample, 85% were seen once. Here the sequenced sample was PBMCs, taken from a glioma patient whose treatment included an IDH1 peptide vaccine. These receptors originate from a man aged 25 to 40 with glioma. Some clones in this sample may be carry-over from other donors' samples.

The V and J genes are TRBV28 and TRBJ2-7; 9 bases map to TRBD1. CDR3 length: 14 residues. The V and J ends lost 1 base and 6 bases, in that order; junction bases with no gene match: 4. In germline, CDR1 is MDHEN, CDR2 SYDVKM. CDR3 region: CASSLSRTGVEQYF. Here the CDR3 DNA reads TGTGCCAGCAGTTTATCTAGGACAGGGGTCGAGCAGTACTTC.

The rearrangement joins TRBV11-1 to TRBJ2-7, with D hard to call. The CDR3 has 12 amino acids. V gave up 5 bases and J gave up 4 bases, with 9 bases separating them. Per germline, CDR1 SGHAT and CDR2 FQDESV (reference sequence). The CDR3 is CASSRVGYEQYF. For the CDR3, the DNA is TGTGCCAGCAGCCGGGTGGGGTACGAGCAGTACTTC.

In its sample, this clone was seen a few times. This sequence joins TRBV6-5 and TRBJ1-5, with TRBD1 as a possible D gene (6 bases). Trimming took off 6 bases at V and 0 bases at J, with 9 bases between the two ends. The CDR3 spans 14 residues. From germline, CDR1 is MNHEY and CDR2 SVGAGI. CDR3 in amino acids: CASRTGYSNQPQHF. The CDR3 region has the DNA TGTGCCAGCAGAACAGGGTATAGCAATCAGCCCCAGCATTTT.

The chain joins TRBV28 to TRBJ2-5; possibly TRBD1 for D (7 bases). The CDR3 sequence is 16 residues long. CDR1 is MDHEN and CDR2 is SYDVKM in the germline V gene. The CDR3 DNA reads as TGTGCAACCGCAGGGCACAGGGGAGGAGGACAGGAGACCCAGTACTTC. Its protein is CATAGHRGGGQETQYF. Full variable domain (outside the CDR3, taken from reference TRBV28 and TRBJ2-5): DVKVTQSSRYLVKRTGEKVFLECVQDMDHENMFWYRQDPGLGLRLIYFSYDVKMKEKGDIPEGYSVSREKKERFSLILESASTNQTSMYLCATAGHRGGGQETQYFGPGTRLLVL.

The chain uses TRBV11-3 and TRBJ2-3; D is ambiguous. The CDR3 contains 14 residues. CDR1 SGHNT and CDR2 YENEEA come from the germline V gene. V lost 1 base and J 3 bases, leaving 8 bases between the germline ends. Here the CDR3 DNA reads TGTGCCAGCAGCTTAGGGCTGGGGACAGATACGCAGTATTTT. This gives the protein CASSLGLGTDTQYF.

The V call is TRBV7-2, the J call TRBJ1-5, with TRBD1 as a possible D gene (6 bases). V was shortened by 1 base and J by 4 bases, with 17 bases between the two germline ends. CDR1 SGHTA and CDR2 FQGNSA come from the germline V gene. This CDR3 comprises 17 residues. In nucleotides, the CDR3 is TGTGCCAGCAGCTTAGGACAGCCCTGGGGGCCAAATCAGCCCCAGCATTTT. Its translation is CASSLGQPWGPNQPQHF. Filled out from reference TRBV7-2 and TRBJ1-5, the complete variable domain reads GAGVSQSPSNKVTEKGKDVELRCDPISGHTALYWYRQSLGQGLEFLIYFQGNSAPDKSGLPSDRFSAERTGGSVSTLTIQRTQQEDSAVYLCASSLGQPWGPNQPQHFGDGTRLSIL.

The CDR3 DNA sequence: TGTGCCAGCAGCGGGACGGACAGAGGCAATGAGCAGTTCTTC. This sequence encodes CASSGTDRGNEQFF. V and J are TRBV9 and TRBJ2-1; tentatively, D is TRBD1 (6 bases). Germline-derived CDR1 and CDR2 are SGDLS and YYNGEE. V shed 3 bases and J shed 6 bases, with 13 bases lying between them. This CDR3 is 14 amino acids long.

The genes are TRBV28 and TRBJ2-3; the D gene is possibly TRBD1 (8 bases). V was trimmed by 5 bases and J by 3 bases, leaving 15 bases between them. This CDR3 has 15 residues. Germline CDR1 reads MDHEN; CDR2 reads SYDVKM. DNA for the CDR3: TGTGCCAGCAGTCCACACAGGGGGGGAACAGATACGCAGTATTTT. Residues: CASSPHRGGTDTQYF.

The chain has TRBV4-2 and TRBJ1-2; the match to TRBD1 covers 9 bases. V gave up 2 bases and J gave up 4 bases; unmatched junction bases: 5. The CDR3 has 15 residues. CDR1 is LGHNA and CDR2 is YNFKEQ in the germline V gene. CDR3 DNA: TGTGCCAGCAGCCAATCCGGGACAGGGCTCTATGGCTACACCTTC. As protein: CASSQSGTGLYGYTF.

The rearrangement links TRBV10-2 to TRBJ2-2, with 14 bases aligning to TRBD2. The germline gives CDR1 WSHSY, CDR2 SAAADI. J gave up 8 bases and V 9 bases, and 8 bases lay outside the gene matches. This CDR3 has 15 amino acids. Written as DNA, the CDR3 is TGCGCCAGTTCGACTAGCGGGAGGGCAGCGGGGGAGCTGTTTTTT. Translated: CASSTSGRAAGELFF.

The V gene is TRBV21-1, the J gene TRBJ2-1; whether TRBD1, the table's D call, matches the DNA was not checked. TRBV21-1 is a recognized pseudogene. The length of the CDR3 is 15 residues. The DNA of the CDR3 is TGTGCCAGCACCCCGGGCAGGGGAACGTACAATGAGCAGTTCTTC. Translating gives CASTPGRGTYNEQFF.

The chain carries TRBV4-1 and TRBJ2-5; D call uncertain. Trimming shortened V by 1 base and J by 5 bases, and 8 bases separated the two germline ends. CDR3 length: 13 amino acids. Germline V gene data show CDR1 as MGHRA and CDR2 as YSYEKL. The CDR3 loop reads CASSQVATETQYF. CDR3 DNA: TGCGCCAGCAGCCAAGTAGCTACGGAGACCCAGTACTTC.

This clone was detected only once. V is TRBV7-3 and J is TRBJ2-2, with D possibly being TRBD2 (5 bases). Germline loops: CDR1 SGHTA, CDR2 FQGTGA. The CDR3 loop spans 14 amino acids. V was shortened by 4 bases and J by 5 bases, with 11 bases between the two germline ends. In DNA, the CDR3 is TGTGCCAGCAGCTCCGACGGGGAGACCGGGGAGCTGTTTTTT. Translation gives CASSSDGETGELFF.

This clone was recorded a few times. The V gene is TRBV30, the J gene TRBJ1-1; D not resolved. Germline CDR1 reads GTSNPN; CDR2 reads SVGIG (reference sequence). The V and J ends lost 2 bases and 5 bases respectively, with 12 bases between them. CDR3 length equals 13 residues. The CDR3: CAWSTGIWTEAFF. Written as DNA, the CDR3 is TGTGCCTGGAGTACGGGAATTTGGACTGAAGCTTTCTTT.

The rearrangement links TRBV5-1 to TRBJ2-3; a weak D match, TRBD1 (5 bases). The CDR3 loop spans 17 amino acids. In germline, CDR1 is SGHRS, CDR2 YFSETQ. Trimming took off 0 bases at V and 5 bases at J, with 19 bases between the two ends. In DNA form, the CDR3 reads TGCGCCAGCAGCTTGGAAGGGGCAGGGCCTCCCCTAGATACGCAGTATTTT. Translation gives CASSLEGAGPPLDTQYF. The full variable domain, its missing parts supplied by reference TRBV5-1 and TRBJ2-3, is KAGVTQTPRYLIKTRGQQVTLSCSPISGHRSVSWYQQTPGQGLQFLFEYFSETQRNKGNFPGRFSGRQFSNSRSEMNVSTLELGDSALYLCASSLEGAGPPLDTQYFGPGTRLTVL.

The chain uses TRBV2 and TRBJ1-6; weak D call: TRBD1 (5 bases). The germline V gene encodes CDR1 SNHLY and CDR2 FYNNEI. CDR3 length equals 13 residues. The V end lost 5 bases, the J end lost 9 bases, and 11 bases lay between the germline ends. The CDR3 nucleotides read TGTGCCAGCAGTTACCCAGGGTCTTCACCCCTCCACTTT. This gives the protein CASSYPGSSPLHF.

This rearrangement joins TRBV4-2 to TRBJ1-2, with no clear D. The CDR3 is made up of 17 amino acids. CDR1 is LGHNA and CDR2 is YNFKEQ in the germline V gene. V lost 4 bases and J lost 0, with 18 bases in between. The DNA for the CDR3 is TGTGCCAGCAGCCCCCACCCAATATCGGTGGCTAACTATGGCTACACCTTC. The encoded protein is CASSPHPISVANYGYTF.

The V gene is TRBV7-9, the J gene TRBJ2-7, with 8 bases lining up with TRBD1. The CDR3 covers 14 residues. V was pared by 5 bases and J by 2 bases, with 5 bases of the junction left unmatched. In germline, CDR1 is SEHNR, CDR2 FQNEAQ (reference sequence). CDR3 bases: TGTGCCAGCAGCGGTGGACAGGGACCCTACGAGCAGTACTTC. It specifies CASSGGQGPYEQYF.

Points on this clone: At one boundary the junction diverges from the germline segment, which might be a read error. The V gene is TRBV4-3, the J gene TRBJ1-1; unclear D gene. Germline V lookup: CDR1 LGHNA, CDR2 YSLEER. This CDR3 comprises 17 residues. CDR3 nucleotides: TGCGCCAGCAGCCAAGTCCTGACACACGGAATGAACACTAAAGCTTTCTTT. Encoded protein: CASSQVLTHGMNTKAFF.

This clone has a single count. This chain links TRBV7-9 with TRBJ2-5, with TRBD2 as a possible D gene (6 bases). The CDR3 extends over 17 amino acids. Germline V gives CDR1 SEHNR, CDR2 FQNEAQ (reference sequence). Trimming left V 2 bases short and J 4 bases short, with 20 bases between. CDR3 nucleotide sequence: TGTGCCAGCAGCTTATTCCCCGGGCAGAAGGGAGGAGAGACCCAGTACTTC. This translates into CASSLFPGQKGGETQYF. The full variable domain, rest sourced from reference TRBV7-9 and TRBJ2-5, is DTGVSQNPRHKITKRGQNVTFRCDPISEHNRLYWYRQTLGQGPEFLTYFQNEAQLEKSRLLSDRFSAERPKGSFSTLEIQRTEQGDSAMYLCASSLFPGQKGGETQYFGPGTRLLVL.

CDR3 region: CASSLDQGRGYTF. The CDR3 bases are TGTGCCAGCAGTTTGGACCAGGGACGGGGCTACACCTTC. The chain couples TRBV28 to TRBJ1-2; possible D gene TRBD1, 5 bases. Germline CDR1 and CDR2: MDHEN and SYDVKM. V dropped 3 bases and J dropped 8 bases, with 13 bases sitting between them. This CDR3 region has 13 residues.

V is TRBV28 and J is TRBJ1-4, with TRBD1 matching 8 bases. CDR3 size: 18 residues. V was pared by 6 bases and J by 2 bases, with 14 bases of the junction left unmatched. CDR1 MDHEN and CDR2 SYDVKM come from the germline V gene. The CDR3 nucleotides are TGTGCCAGCAGCTCCTTTAGGGACAGGTCGAGGACTAATGAAAAACTGTTTTTT. Translated: CASSSFRDRSRTNEKLFF.

This sequence joins TRBV27 and TRBJ2-5; D may correspond to TRBD1 or TRBD2 (5 bases each). Trimming left V 4 bases short and J 7 bases short, with 22 bases between. The V gene's germline CDR1 is MNHEY and CDR2 SMNVEV (reference sequence). The CDR3 is 16 amino acids. CDR3 bases: TGTGCCAGCAGTTCCCCGACCAGGGACCCGCTGCGGACCCAGTACTTC. This sequence encodes CASSSPTRDPLRTQYF.

The chain recombines TRBV28 with TRBJ2-6; 7 nucleotides match TRBD1. Germline CDR1 MDHEN, CDR2 SYDVKM. V dropped 2 bases and J dropped 0; count of bases not matched to a gene: 7. There are 18 residues in the CDR3. The CDR3 sequence: CASSLPGTAFSGANVLTF. The CDR3 nucleotides are TGTGCCAGCAGTTTACCCGGGACAGCGTTCTCTGGGGCCAACGTCCTGACTTTC.

V gene TRBV6-5 combines with J gene TRBJ2-7; 7 nucleotides match TRBD1. There are 13 residues in the CDR3. V shed 6 bases, J shed 6 bases, and the junction held 8 bases outside the gene matches. Germline lookup yields CDR1 MNHEY and CDR2 SVGAGI. This chain's CDR3 is CASRFDRVTEQYF. The CDR3, as DNA: TGTGCCAGCAGATTTGACAGGGTAACCGAGCAGTACTTC.